This TCR beta chain is drawn from a study of post-analysis software for immune sequencing data. Findings and limits, study-wide: Patients had higher frequencies than controls of roughly five TRBV segments, including TRBV5-6, TRBV5-1 and TRBV20-1. F measure grouped same-batch samples tightly together.

The V gene's germline CDR1 is SGHAT and CDR2 FQDESV (reference sequence). With V trimmed by 1 base and J by 1 base, 6 bases remained unmatched. The CDR3 runs to 16 residues. As regards this clonotype: Its antigen remains unknown.

Researchers reported that TCR beta cDNA libraries carried unique molecular identifiers. Each CDR3 protein is one row after TCRdb ran MiXCR on the PCR reads. This sample has around 160,000 distinct CDR3 sequences, with roughly 35% found just once. Source: blood, taken after autologous hematopoietic stem cell transplantation. This chain links TRBV11-1 with TRBJ1-1, with TRBD1 matching 7 bases. The receptor's source is a girl under 18 with multiple sclerosis. The CDR3 loop is CASSLVPDRSNTEAFF. The CDR3 nucleotides read TGTGCCAGCAGCTTAGTGCCGGACAGGTCGAACACTGAAGCTTTCTTT.